This TCR beta chain is from a study of T cells in Graves' hyperthyroidism and ophthalmopathy. The study, taken as a whole, reports: Blood also held most thyroid clonotypes expanded beyond 0.001. In simple terms, a model built on 13 V-J features told ophthalmopathy apart from stable hyperthyroidism.

V was trimmed by 4 bases and J by 2 bases, leaving 6 bases between them. Germline assignment: CDR1 SNHLY and CDR2 FYNNEI. The CDR3 has 13 residues. This clonotype was seen at least ten times. Antigen: not known. There were TCR beta CDR3 regions amplified from RNA transcripts. The study used the HTBI primer set for a first-round RT-PCR of the TCR CDR3. TCRdb ran MiXCR on the multiplex PCR reads and lists one entry per CDR3 protein. This sample yields 530,000 or so distinct CDR3 sequences, of which 15% to 20% are seen a single time; roughly 18% belongs to the top ten. Uncontrolled infection, other autoimmune disease, pregnancy and lactation each barred patients from inclusion.

The V and J genes are TRBV2 and TRBJ1-5; D not certain. The sample consisted of blood. The sequence derives from a woman between 18 and 29 years old with Graves' ophthalmopathy. Written as DNA, the CDR3 is TGTGCCAGCAGTGGAATTGGCAATCAGCCCCAGCATTTT. Translation: CASSGIGNQPQHF.